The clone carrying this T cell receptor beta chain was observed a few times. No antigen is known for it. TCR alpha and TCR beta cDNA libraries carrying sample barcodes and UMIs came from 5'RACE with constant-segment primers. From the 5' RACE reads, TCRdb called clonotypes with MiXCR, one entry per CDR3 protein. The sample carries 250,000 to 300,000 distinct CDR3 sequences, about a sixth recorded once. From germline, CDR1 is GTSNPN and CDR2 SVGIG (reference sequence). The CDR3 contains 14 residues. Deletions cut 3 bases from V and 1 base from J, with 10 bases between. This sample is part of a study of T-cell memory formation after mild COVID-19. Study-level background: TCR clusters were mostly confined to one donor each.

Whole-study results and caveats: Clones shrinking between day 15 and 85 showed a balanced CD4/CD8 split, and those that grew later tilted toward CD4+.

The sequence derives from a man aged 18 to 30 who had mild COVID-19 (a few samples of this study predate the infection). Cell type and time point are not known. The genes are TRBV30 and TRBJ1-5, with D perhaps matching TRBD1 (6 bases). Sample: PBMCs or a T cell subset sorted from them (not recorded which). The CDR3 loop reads CAWRTQGSNQPQHF. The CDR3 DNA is TGTGCCTGGAGAACACAGGGAAGCAATCAGCCCCAGCATTTT.